The 7 T cell receptor beta chains listed next were all sequenced from one sample in a study of OX40 agonist ivuxolimab in advanced cancers. This table comes from immunoSEQ multiplex PCR, and its TCRdb copy is limited to in-frame clones, with some not included. Found here are about 100,000 clones, 94% of them singletons; the top ten hold roughly 2.6%. Sample: CD4+ or CD8+ T cells sorted from blood, taken in a trial of the OX40 agonist ivuxolimab. These receptors were taken from an adult with an advanced solid tumor such as melanoma, head and neck, liver or kidney cancer.

The chain is built from TRBV9 and TRBJ2-3; no reliable D call. The CDR3 has 15 residues. Germline V gene sequence: CDR1 SGDLS, CDR2 YYNGEE. With 3 bases removed from V and 4 bases from J, the gap between germline ends came to 15 bases. The CDR3 DNA is TGTGCCAGCAGCGATGAGCAACTGTTTGCAGATACGCAGTATTTT. It translates to CASSDEQLFADTQYF.

The rearrangement links TRBV4-1 to TRBJ2-7, with 8 bases aligning to TRBD1. Germline CDR1 MGHRA, CDR2 YSYEKL. This CDR3 contains 14 residues. V was clipped by 4 bases and J by 4 bases; unmatched bases: 6. CDR3 sequence: CASSPDRGLYEQYF. The CDR3 coding sequence is TGCGCCAGCAGCCCAGACAGGGGCCTGTACGAGCAGTACTTC.

This clone was seen a single time. This chain joins TRBV29-1 and TRBJ2-7, with D possibly being TRBD2 (6 bases). Germline assignment: CDR1 SQVTM and CDR2 ANQGSEA. Trimming cost V 8 bases and J 5 bases, with 13 bases left between them. The CDR3 length is 11 residues. This chain's CDR3 is CSSLWGDEQYF. CDR3 sequence (DNA): TGCAGCAGCCTTTGGGGGGACGAGCAGTACTTC.

This chain uses TRBV9 with TRBJ2-3; 7 bases agree with TRBD2. CDR3 length: 14 residues. Germline-derived CDR1 and CDR2 are SGDLS and YYNGEE. V was clipped by 9 bases and J by 0 bases; unmatched bases: 7. CDR3: CATGYGGSTDTQYF. CDR3 nucleotides: TGTGCCACCGGGTACGGGGGGAGCACAGATACGCAGTATTTT.

Regarding this clone: Within the sample, other DNA sequences also encode this same CDR3. The V and J genes are TRBV7-8 and TRBJ2-3; D call uncertain. The germline V gene has CDR1 SGHVS and CDR2 FQNEAQ. Trimming took 5 bases from V and 0 from J, leaving 3 bases between them. The CDR3 totals 12 residues. CDR3 protein: CASSPSTDTQYF. The CDR3 DNA sequence: TGTGCCAGCAGCCCAAGCACAGATACGCAGTATTTT.

The V gene is TRBV27, the J gene TRBJ2-1, with D unclear. Per germline, CDR1 MNHEY and CDR2 SMNVEV (reference sequence). Trimming removed 6 bases at V and 0 bases at J, with 12 bases between. This CDR3 has 15 residues. CDR3 coding DNA: TGTGCCAGCAGCCGGACGGTGAGCTCCTACAATGAGCAGTTCTTC. Translation: CASSRTVSSYNEQFF.

The V and J genes are TRBV9 and TRBJ1-3, with 8 nucleotides matching TRBD1. CDR1 and CDR2 from the germline V gene are SGDLS and YYNGEE. Trimming took 0 bases from V and 4 from J; bases not matched to a gene: 3. This CDR3 has 15 amino acids. Here the CDR3 reads CASSVARTGGNTIYF. The DNA for the CDR3 is TGTGCCAGCAGCGTAGCAAGGACAGGGGGAAACACCATATATTTT.